Below are 22 T cell receptor beta chains sequenced from a single sample in a study of vaccination effects on CD4 cells after COVID-19. For these receptors, no antigen is known. Using viral peptide pools, the ViraFEST assay grew out antigen-specific CD4+ T cells prior to sequencing. Culture proceeded for nine to eleven days, and CD4+ T cells were then isolated. Clones were read by immunoSEQ multiplex PCR, and TCRdb kept only the in-frame ones, dropping some. The sample lists approximately 54,000 clones, approximately 79% seen once, with about 2.6% in the top ten. The material sequenced was CD4+ T cells from PBMCs cultured with HCoV-229E spike peptides, taken before COVID-19 vaccination. Receptor source: a human donor who received a COVID-19 vaccine.

The chain carries TRBV7-9 and TRBJ1-4; 11 bases line up with TRBD1. V shed 5 bases, J shed 8 bases, and the junction held 7 bases outside the gene matches. CDR3 length: 15 amino acids. The germline V gene has CDR1 SEHNR and CDR2 FQNEAQ (reference sequence). CDR3 bases: TGTGCCAGCAGCCGTCCGGGACAGGGGGACGAAAAACTGTTTTTT. It yields the protein CASSRPGQGDEKLFF.

The chain has TRBV4-1 and TRBJ2-3; D might be TRBD2 (5 bases). Trimming removed 2 bases at V and 2 bases at J, with 11 bases between. Germline loops: CDR1 MGHRA, CDR2 YSYEKL. This CDR3 has 15 amino acids. CDR3 residues: CASSQRGSHTDTQYF. The DNA for the CDR3 is TGCGCCAGCAGCCAACGGGGATCCCACACAGATACGCAGTATTTT.

The J gene is TRBJ2-5, the V gene TRBV7-2; possible D gene TRBD2, 5 bases. Trimming cost V 1 base and J 14 bases, with 20 bases left between them. The germline gives CDR1 SGHTA, CDR2 FQGNSA. The CDR3 extends over 14 amino acids. The DNA of the CDR3 is TGTGCCAGCAGCTTAGGAATAGGTTCGGACTCCAAATACTTC. This codes for CASSLGIGSDSKYF.

The V call is TRBV2, the J call TRBJ1-3, with no clear D. Looked up from germline, CDR1 is SNHLY and CDR2 is FYNNEI. The ends were cut back, 1 base at V and 3 bases at J, with 10 bases in the middle. The CDR3 is made up of 15 amino acids. In DNA form, the CDR3 reads TGTGCCAGCAGTGAAGTGGCCTCCGGTGGAAACACCATATATTTT. Protein sequence: CASSEVASGGNTIYF.

CDR3 coding DNA: TGTGCCAGCAGCCTACAGGGTACGAGAAACACCATATATTTT. It codes for CASSLQGTRNTIYF. This chain links TRBV5-4 with TRBJ1-3; maybe TRBD1 (6 bases). V lost 4 bases, J lost 5 bases, and 13 bases lay in between. The CDR3 loop spans 14 amino acids. Germline V gene data show CDR1 as SGHNT and CDR2 as YYREEE (reference sequence).

The CDR3 loop is CASSQLAGAYEQYV. CDR3 bases: TGTGCCAGCAGTCAACTAGCGGGGGCTTACGAGCAGTACGTC. V usage is TRBV5-6 and J usage is TRBJ2-7; 11 nucleotides align to TRBD2. This CDR3 spans 14 amino acids. Germline V lookup: CDR1 SGHDT, CDR2 YYEEEE. Losses at the gene ends were 5 bases for V and 4 bases for J; bases not matched to a gene: 5.

V is TRBV5-1 and J is TRBJ1-1, with D possibly matching TRBD1 (5 bases). The CDR3 runs to 14 residues. The V gene lost 1 base and the J gene lost 5 bases, with 12 bases spanning the gap. Looked up from germline, CDR1 is SGHRS and CDR2 is YFSETQ. The DNA of the CDR3 is TGCGCCAGCAGCTTGTTTCAGGGAGGGACTGAAGCTTTCTTT. Its translation: CASSLFQGGTEAFF.

V gene TRBV2 combines with J gene TRBJ1-5, with TRBD1 matching 7 bases. The CDR3 totals 15 residues. V shed 5 bases and J 0 bases; nucleotides not matched to a gene: 4. Germline values: CDR1 SNHLY, CDR2 FYNNEI. The CDR3 DNA reads TGTGCCAGCAGTAACTACAGGGGTAGCAATCAGCCCCAGCATTTT. Encoded protein: CASSNYRGSNQPQHF. Full variable domain (rest looked up from reference TRBV2 and TRBJ1-5): EPEVTQTPSHQVTQMGQEVILRCVPISNHLYFYWYRQILGQKVEFLVSFYNNEISEKSEIFDDQFSVERPDGSNFTLKIRSTKLEDSAMYFCASSNYRGSNQPQHFGDGTRLSIL.

In this sample, this clone turned up a few times. This chain's CDR3 is CASSPRGNQPQHF. In nucleotides, the CDR3 is TGTGCCAGCTCACCAAGGGGCAATCAGCCCCAGCATTTT. The J gene is TRBJ1-5, the V gene TRBV18; no firm D call. Germline V gene lookup returns CDR1 KGHSH and CDR2 LQKENI. The CDR3 contains 13 residues. With 2 bases removed from V and 2 bases from J, the gap between germline ends came to 4 bases.

This clone has a single count. The V call is TRBV20-1, the J call TRBJ1-2; maybe TRBD1 (6 bases). Germline V gene lookup returns CDR1 DFQATT and CDR2 SNEGSKA (reference sequence). There are 10 residues in the CDR3. V dropped 8 bases and J dropped 6 bases, with 10 bases sitting between them. This CDR3 reads CSFEGDGYTF. CDR3 in DNA: TGCAGTTTCGAGGGGGATGGCTACACCTTC.

The chain couples TRBV19 to TRBJ1-1; TRBD1 is a possible D gene (5 bases). This CDR3 is 19 amino acids long. CDR1 LNHDA and CDR2 SQIVND come from the germline V gene (reference sequence). Trimming shortened V by 3 bases and J by 6 bases, and 29 bases separated the two germline ends. CDR3 residues: CASSMKRGIREFSAAEAFF. For the CDR3, the DNA is TGTGCCAGTAGTATGAAAAGGGGAATCCGAGAATTTTCCGCGGCTGAAGCTTTCTTT.

J is TRBJ2-3 and V is TRBV6-4; 12 nucleotides line up with TRBD2. The CDR3 is 16 amino acids. Germline values: CDR1 MRHNA, CDR2 SNTAGT. V dropped 5 bases and J dropped 8; count of bases not matched to a gene: 11. CDR3 nucleotide sequence: TGTGCCAGCAGTCTTACTAGCGGGGGGCCTCAAGGTACGCAGTATTTT. Its translation: CASSLTSGGPQGTQYF.

V and J are TRBV11-2 and TRBJ2-5; D might be TRBD2 (6 bases). CDR3 size: 15 residues. Germline lookup yields CDR1 SGHAT and CDR2 FQNNGV. Trimming stripped 1 base from V and 5 bases from J, with 14 bases between. The CDR3: CASSLVPSVMETQYF. The CDR3 DNA is TGTGCCAGCAGCTTAGTGCCTAGCGTAATGGAGACCCAGTACTTC.

V usage is TRBV28 and J usage is TRBJ2-5; D is possibly TRBD1 (5 bases). Per the germline V gene, CDR1 is MDHEN and CDR2 is SYDVKM. V was clipped by 6 bases and J by 2 bases, with 13 bases between them. The CDR3 covers 14 residues. CDR3 amino acids: CASSPLDSQETQYF. The CDR3 nucleotides are TGTGCCAGCAGCCCTCTCGACAGTCAAGAGACCCAGTACTTC.

V is TRBV4-1 and J is TRBJ2-3; the D gene could be TRBD1 or TRBD2 (5 bases each). The V and J ends lost 1 base and 6 bases respectively, with 17 bases between them. The V gene's germline CDR1 is MGHRA and CDR2 YSYEKL. The CDR3 contains 16 residues. In nucleotides, the CDR3 is TGCGCCAGCAGCCAAGGAAAGACAGCCTCTAGCGATACGCAGTATTTT. Translation gives CASSQGKTASSDTQYF.

The CDR3 protein is CASSLRGGSSYNEQFF. In DNA, the CDR3 is TGCGCCAGCAGCTTGCGAGGGGGGAGCTCCTACAATGAGCAGTTCTTC. The chain uses TRBV5-1 and TRBJ2-1; tentatively, D is TRBD1 or TRBD2 (6 bases each). The CDR3 covers 16 residues. Germline V gene sequence: CDR1 SGHRS, CDR2 YFSETQ. The V end was cut by 1 base, the J end by 0 bases, with 11 bases between.

V is TRBV6-1 and J is TRBJ1-5; the D gene is possibly TRBD1 (5 bases). Germline values: CDR1 MNHNS, CDR2 SASEGT. V shed 0 bases and J shed 0 bases, with 9 bases lying between them. This CDR3 has 16 amino acids. CDR3 amino acids: CASSEAGRPSNQPQHF. The CDR3 region has the DNA TGTGCCAGCAGTGAAGCGGGACGACCTAGCAATCAGCCCCAGCATTTT.

V gene TRBV19 combines with J gene TRBJ1-3, with D perhaps matching TRBD1 (6 bases). The CDR3 extends over 16 amino acids. The V end lost 6 bases, the J end lost 0 bases, and 15 bases lay between the germline ends. CDR1 and CDR2 (germline): LNHDA, SQIVND (reference sequence). This CDR3 is CASREGGAPSGNTIYF. Here the CDR3 DNA reads TGTGCCAGTAGGGAGGGGGGCGCCCCCTCTGGAAACACCATATATTTT.

The chain recombines TRBV5-1 with TRBJ2-5; D may be TRBD2 (6 bases). This CDR3 is built from 14 residues. Germline V gene lookup returns CDR1 SGHRS and CDR2 YFSETQ. The V end was cut by 0 bases, the J end by 5 bases, with 11 bases between. The DNA of the CDR3 is TGCGCCAGCAGCTTGGGACTAGTCCGGGAGACCCAGTACTTC. It encodes CASSLGLVRETQYF.

This clone was observed once. V and J are TRBV5-1 and TRBJ2-1; D remains ambiguous. Germline V gives CDR1 SGHRS, CDR2 YFSETQ. V gave up 4 bases and J gave up 5 bases, with 22 bases separating them. CDR3 size: 17 residues. The DNA for the CDR3 is TGCGCCAGCAGCCTACCGGATCCGGCAAGAGGAAACAATGAGCAGTTCTTC. It encodes CASSLPDPARGNNEQFF. Full variable domain (outside the CDR3, taken from reference TRBV5-1 and TRBJ2-1): KAGVTQTPRYLIKTRGQQVTLSCSPISGHRSVSWYQQTPGQGLQFLFEYFSETQRNKGNFPGRFSGRQFSNSRSEMNVSTLELGDSALYLCASSLPDPARGNNEQFFGPGTRLTVL.

This clone was detected only a few times. The rearrangement uses TRBV3-1 (or the pseudogene TRBV3-2) and TRBJ1-2, with D possibly TRBD1 on 6 matching bases. Deletions cut 0 bases from V and 0 bases from J, with 14 bases between. The CDR3 length is 17 residues. The germline gives CDR1 LGHDT, CDR2 YNNKEL (reference sequence). The CDR3 loop reads CASSQDLGAVTNYGYTF. The CDR3 DNA sequence: TGTGCCAGCAGCCAAGATTTGGGGGCGGTTACTAACTATGGCTACACCTTC.

The chain couples TRBV2 to TRBJ2-5; no clear D. The V gene lost 5 bases and the J gene lost 1 base, with 11 bases spanning the gap. The CDR3 consists of 14 residues. Germline V gene data show CDR1 as SNHLY and CDR2 as FYNNEI. This chain's CDR3 is CASSLTGFQETQYF. CDR3 DNA sequence: TGTGCCAGCAGTCTTACGGGTTTCCAAGAGACCCAGTACTTC.